This T cell receptor (beta chain) is from a study of T cells in Graves' hyperthyroidism and ophthalmopathy. Study-wide findings and caveats: Ophthalmopathy and stable hyperthyroidism were separated by a 13 V-J model.

Regions amplified from RNA transcripts were the TCR beta CDR3 regions. When the TCR CDR3 underwent first-round RT-PCR, the HTBI primer set was used. Each CDR3 protein is one row after TCRdb ran MiXCR on the multiplex PCR reads. The table shows hundreds of thousands of distinct CDR3 sequences, with approximately 15% occurring only once. For the diagnoses, clinical symptoms, serum thyroxine and TRAb, thyroid ultrasound and orbital computed tomography were used. Many counts were recorded for this clonotype. What it binds is unknown. Trimming cost V 3 bases and J 10 bases; bases outside gene matches: 8. Germline V gives CDR1 MRHNA, CDR2 SNTAGT. CDR3 length: 15 amino acids.

This chain connects TRBV6-4 to TRBJ1-6; the match to TRBD1 covers 8 bases. The source of this sequence is a woman under 40 with Graves' hyperthyroidism. The sequenced sample was blood. For the CDR3, the DNA is TGTGCCAGCAGTGAGAGGACAGGGAAGGGATCACCCCTCCACTTT. Residues: CASSERTGKGSPLHF.